The clone carrying this T cell receptor beta chain was picked up one time. CDR1 and CDR2 (germline): SGHAT, FQNNGV. The CDR3 length is 16 residues. The V gene end was trimmed by 1 base and the J gene end by 11 bases; junction bases not matched to a gene: 14. Naive CD45RA+ and memory CD45RA-negative subsets were split from CD4+ cells. Repertoires were generated with immunoSEQ multiplex PCR, while TCRdb's copy carries only in-frame clones and drops some. This sample carries around 200,000 clones, over 85% of them seen once, and the ten largest clones take about 0.067%. The data are from a study of shared clonotypes between healthy human individuals.

The sample taken for sequencing was naive CD4+ T cells sorted from blood. The subset here: CD45RA+ positively selected. This chain uses TRBV11-2 with TRBJ2-5; TRBD2 matches 9 bases. The TCR was taken from a woman aged 25 to 39 in good health. Written as DNA, the CDR3 is TGTGCCAGCAGCTTAGTATTGGGGACTAGCAGCTTAAAGCAGTACTTC. Protein sequence: CASSLVLGTSSLKQYF.